Listed below are T cell receptor beta chains from one sample, sequenced in a study of blood T cell repertoires in COVID-19. Assay: immunoSEQ multiplex PCR; the TCRdb copy retains only in-frame clones and omits some. The sample yields more than 40,000 clones, around 83% seen once. Sequenced input: peripheral blood. These TCRs come from a human donor with acute or convalescent COVID-19. The donor label of this sample is uncertain. Both conserved end residues are part of each CDR3. Fields, in order: V gene, J gene, D gene, clone size, CDR3 DNA, CDR3 protein. D genes are given only for firm matches. For some rows the clone size is stated as once, few or many, or as a class when expanded; others skip it.

V gene: TRBV18; J gene: TRBJ2-2; D gene: -; clone size: -; CDR3 DNA: TGTGCCAGCTCAATTCGACAGACTAACACCGGGGAGCTGTTTTTT; CDR3 protein: CASSIRQTNTGELFF
V gene: TRBV5-4; J gene: TRBJ2-2; D gene: TRBD1; clone size: -; CDR3 DNA: TGTGCCAGCAGCCCAATGGGACAGGGGGCTAGCGGGGAGCTGTTTTTT; CDR3 protein: CASSPMGQGASGELFF
V gene: TRBV3-1/TRBV3-2; J gene: TRBJ1-5; D gene: -; clone size: -; CDR3 DNA: TGTGCCAGCAGCCAAGATGAATGCAGGGTGTATCAGCCCCAGCATTTT; CDR3 protein: CASSQDECRVYQPQHF
V gene: TRBV19; J gene: TRBJ1-5; D gene: TRBD1; clone size: -; CDR3 DNA: TGTGCCAGTAGTATGGGATATTACAGGGGTGGAAGCAATCAGCCCCAGCATTTT; CDR3 protein: CASSMGYYRGGSNQPQHF
V gene: TRBV6-2/TRBV6-3; J gene: TRBJ2-1; D gene: TRBD2; clone size: once; CDR3 DNA: TGTGCCAGCAGTTACGCTAGCGGTACACTCCAGTTCTTC; CDR3 protein: CASSYASGTLQFF
V gene: TRBV19; J gene: TRBJ2-2; D gene: TRBD1; clone size: -; CDR3 DNA: TGTGCCAGTAGAACCGGGACAGGGAACACCGGGGAGCTGTTTTTT; CDR3 protein: CASRTGTGNTGELFF
V gene: TRBV9; J gene: TRBJ2-7; D gene: -; clone size: -; CDR3 DNA: TGTGCCAGCAGCGTATCAGGGGCAAGCGAGCAGTACTTC; CDR3 protein: CASSVSGASEQYF
V gene: TRBV27; J gene: TRBJ2-7; D gene: TRBD1; clone size: -; CDR3 DNA: TGTGCCAGCAGTTTGGAGACAGGGCCCCTGCTACGCGAGCAGTACTTC; CDR3 protein: CASSLETGPLLREQYF
V gene: TRBV4-2; J gene: TRBJ1-6; D gene: TRBD1; clone size: -; CDR3 DNA: TGTGCCAGCAGCCAAGAGCCCGGACAGGGGAGAAGTTCACCCCTCCACTTT; CDR3 protein: CASSQEPGQGRSSPLHF
V gene: TRBV28; J gene: TRBJ1-6; D gene: -; clone size: -; CDR3 DNA: TGTGCCAGCAGTTTTCGGGGGACTAATTCACCCCTCCACTTT; CDR3 protein: CASSFRGTNSPLHF
V gene: TRBV7-3; J gene: TRBJ2-3; D gene: -; clone size: -; CDR3 DNA: TGTGCCAGCAGCTTTGAAGGGGTGGATACGCAGTATTTT; CDR3 protein: CASSFEGVDTQYF
V gene: TRBV6-1; J gene: TRBJ2-5; D gene: TRBD2; clone size: -; CDR3 DNA: TGTGCCAGCAGTGAGAACTGGGGGGGAGAGACCCAGTACTTC; CDR3 protein: CASSENWGGETQYF
V gene: TRBV29-1; J gene: TRBJ1-2; D gene: -; clone size: once; CDR3 DNA: TGCAGCGCCGGCGGCACATTAGGGGTCAATGGCTACACCTTC; CDR3 protein: CSAGGTLGVNGYTF
V gene: TRBV11-3; J gene: TRBJ2-3; D gene: -; clone size: -; CDR3 DNA: TGTGCCAGCAGCTTAGGCGAAACGACAGGCCAACCAAGCACAGATACGCAGTATTTT; CDR3 protein: CASSLGETTGQPSTDTQYF
V gene: TRBV11-3; J gene: TRBJ2-7; D gene: -; clone size: few; CDR3 DNA: TGTGCCAGCAGCCCCCCTTGGGCGGGACAGACCTACGAGCAGTACTTC; CDR3 protein: CASSPPWAGQTYEQYF
V gene: TRBV20-1; J gene: TRBJ2-2; D gene: TRBD2; clone size: -; CDR3 DNA: TGCAGTGCTAGTAAACTAGCGGGAGGGGCGAACACCGGGGAGCTGTTTTTT; CDR3 protein: CSASKLAGGANTGELFF
V gene: TRBV4-1; J gene: TRBJ2-7; D gene: TRBD2; clone size: -; CDR3 DNA: TGCGCCAGCAGCCTCATAGCGGGAGTGGTTAGGGAGCAGTACTTC; CDR3 protein: CASSLIAGVVREQYF
V gene: TRBV5-6; J gene: TRBJ1-4; D gene: -; clone size: -; CDR3 DNA: TGTGCCAGCAGCTTGACTTCGGCTAATGAAAAACTGTTTTTT; CDR3 protein: CASSLTSANEKLFF
V gene: TRBV7-8; J gene: TRBJ1-5; D gene: -; clone size: -; CDR3 DNA: TGTGCCAGCAGCTTAGGCTCGGCGGTTAGCAATCAGCCCCAGCATTTT; CDR3 protein: CASSLGSAVSNQPQHF
V gene: TRBV20-1; J gene: TRBJ1-1; D gene: TRBD1; clone size: few; CDR3 DNA: TGCAGTGCTAGTGGGACAGGGGTCACTGAAGCTTTCTTT; CDR3 protein: CSASGTGVTEAFF
V gene: TRBV30; J gene: TRBJ1-3; D gene: TRBD1; clone size: -; CDR3 DNA: TGTGCCTGGAGTCACAGGGGAACTGGAAACACCATATATTTT; CDR3 protein: CAWSHRGTGNTIYF
V gene: TRBV6-2/TRBV6-3; J gene: TRBJ1-1; D gene: -; clone size: -; CDR3 DNA: TGTGCCAGCAGTTATTCGGAGGGTCGTACTGAAGCTTTCTTT; CDR3 protein: CASSYSEGRTEAFF
V gene: TRBV7-9; J gene: TRBJ2-1; D gene: -; clone size: few; CDR3 DNA: TGTGCCAGCAGCCCACCCGCGCGGGATCATGAGCAGTTCTTC; CDR3 protein: CASSPPARDHEQFF
V gene: TRBV29-1; J gene: TRBJ1-1; D gene: -; clone size: -; CDR3 DNA: TGCAGCGTTGCACAGAACACTGAAGCTTTCTTT; CDR3 protein: CSVAQNTEAFF
V gene: TRBV6-5; J gene: TRBJ1-1; D gene: -; clone size: -; CDR3 DNA: TGTGCCAGCAGAGTGTCCAACTCAAACACTGAAGCTTTCTTT; CDR3 protein: CASRVSNSNTEAFF
V gene: TRBV19; J gene: TRBJ1-2; D gene: -; clone size: -; CDR3 DNA: TGTGCCAGTAGTACAGGGGTTGTGGGCGGCTACACCTTC; CDR3 protein: CASSTGVVGGYTF
V gene: TRBV7-8; J gene: TRBJ2-3; D gene: -; clone size: -; CDR3 DNA: TGTGCCAGCAGCCCATTTCGGGGTCTTACCTCCACAGATACGCAGTATTTT; CDR3 protein: CASSPFRGLTSTDTQYF
V gene: TRBV5-1; J gene: TRBJ2-7; D gene: -; clone size: few; CDR3 DNA: TGCGCCAGCAGCTTGAGGGGTAAGGACTACGAGCAGTACTTC; CDR3 protein: CASSLRGKDYEQYF
V gene: TRBV28; J gene: TRBJ1-1; D gene: -; clone size: once; CDR3 DNA: TGTGCCAGCAGATTCAGGGTTTCGGCTTTCTTT; CDR3 protein: CASRFRVSAFF
V gene: TRBV6-6; J gene: TRBJ1-2; D gene: -; clone size: -; CDR3 DNA: TGTGCCAGCAGTCGGATACCTTATACGCCCCGCCCGGATGGCTACACCTTC; CDR3 protein: CASSRIPYTPRPDGYTF
V gene: TRBV14; J gene: TRBJ1-1; D gene: -; clone size: -; CDR3 DNA: TGTGCCAGCAGCCCCTCTTACAGATGGACTGGCACTGAAGCTTTCTTT; CDR3 protein: CASSPSYRWTGTEAFF
V gene: TRBV7-8; J gene: TRBJ1-4; D gene: -; clone size: -; CDR3 DNA: TGTGCCAGCAGCTTAACGGACAGCGCTTATGAAAAACTGTTTTTT; CDR3 protein: CASSLTDSAYEKLFF
V gene: TRBV30; J gene: TRBJ1-1; D gene: TRBD1; clone size: -; CDR3 DNA: TGTGCCTGGAGTGCCCGACAGGGGGCGATCGGTACTGAAGCTTTCTTT; CDR3 protein: CAWSARQGAIGTEAFF
V gene: TRBV7-7; J gene: TRBJ2-7; D gene: TRBD1; clone size: -; CDR3 DNA: TGTGTCAGCAGCTTAGGCACAGGGGGCCACTACGAGCAGTACTTC; CDR3 protein: CVSSLGTGGHYEQYF
V gene: TRBV11-2; J gene: TRBJ1-3; D gene: -; clone size: -; CDR3 DNA: TGTGCCAGCAGCTTAGGAGCAGGAAACACCATATATTTT; CDR3 protein: CASSLGAGNTIYF
V gene: TRBV4-2; J gene: TRBJ1-2; D gene: TRBD1; clone size: -; CDR3 DNA: TGTGCCAGCAGCCCGACGGGACAGGGGATCAACTATGGCTACACCTTC; CDR3 protein: CASSPTGQGINYGYTF
V gene: TRBV28; J gene: TRBJ1-4; D gene: TRBD1; clone size: -; CDR3 DNA: TGTGCCAGCAGTTTCGGGGACAGTGAAAAACTGTTTTTT; CDR3 protein: CASSFGDSEKLFF
V gene: TRBV19; J gene: TRBJ2-1; D gene: TRBD2; clone size: -; CDR3 DNA: TGTGCCAGTAGTATTCAAGCGGGAGTCAACAATGAGCAGTTCTTC; CDR3 protein: CASSIQAGVNNEQFF
V gene: TRBV28; J gene: TRBJ1-6; D gene: -; clone size: -; CDR3 DNA: TGTGCCAGCAGTTTACTCCGGGGTGTTGATTCACCCCTCCACTTT; CDR3 protein: CASSLLRGVDSPLHF
V gene: TRBV28; J gene: TRBJ1-1; D gene: -; clone size: -; CDR3 DNA: TGTGCCAGCAGTTATGACCTTAGACAGATAGTCACTGAAGCTTTCTTT; CDR3 protein: CASSYDLRQIVTEAFF
V gene: TRBV6-5; J gene: TRBJ1-2; D gene: -; clone size: -; CDR3 DNA: TGTGCCAGCAGTTACGGTGGGGGCGGGGGTGATGGCTACACCTTC; CDR3 protein: CASSYGGGGGDGYTF
V gene: TRBV21-1; J gene: TRBJ2-3; D gene: -; clone size: -; CDR3 DNA: TGTGCCAGCAGCAAAGTGGTCGGGAGGGCCGTAGATACGCAGTATTTT; CDR3 protein: CASSKVVGRAVDTQYF
V gene: TRBV28; J gene: TRBJ2-3; D gene: TRBD1; clone size: -; CDR3 DNA: TGTGCCAGCAGTTGGGGCTTCGGGACAGGGTCAATGGATACGCAGTATTTT; CDR3 protein: CASSWGFGTGSMDTQYF